This entry lists 14 T cell receptor beta chains sequenced from one sample in a study of blood T cell repertoires in COVID-19 (TCRdb year 2020). To prepare the library, the immunoSEQ multiplex PCR assay was applied. Drawn from immuneACCESS, this table holds only the in-frame rearrangements with V and J called that TCRdb kept. Clones are partly lost; checked studies trace under half to an unresolved V gene and leave the rest unexplained. The sample profile shows approximately 380,000 clones; 80% to 95% of them were found once. The ten largest make up 0.8% to 0.9% of the sample. Sequencing used PBMCs or T cells enriched from blood (not recorded which). The receptors come from a woman aged 40 to 50 who had been exposed to COVID-19.

This clone was observed a single time. The CDR3 sequence is CASSYYPDTRYEQYF. The CDR3 DNA sequence: TGTGCCAGCAGTTATTACCCGGACACCAGATACGAGCAGTACTTC. The genes are TRBV6-6 and TRBJ2-7; D is perhaps TRBD1 (5 bases). The germline V gene encodes CDR1 MNHNY and CDR2 SVGAGI (reference sequence). The CDR3 length is 15 residues. The V end lost 3 bases, the J end lost 4 bases, and 16 bases lay between the germline ends.

The CDR3 sequence: CASRPENRADSNQPQHF. The CDR3 region has the DNA TGTGCCAGCAGACCAGAGAACAGGGCGGATAGCAATCAGCCCCAGCATTTT. The chain uses TRBV11-3 and TRBJ1-5; D may be TRBD1 (6 bases). The CDR3 has 17 amino acids. CDR1 and CDR2 (germline): SGHNT, YENEEA. V shed 6 bases and J shed 0 bases, with 18 bases lying between them.

This chain joins TRBV2 and TRBJ2-1; 8 bases agree with TRBD2. After removal of 8 bases from V and 0 bases from J, the junction contained 3 bases not matched to a gene. Germline V gene sequence: CDR1 SNHLY, CDR2 FYNNEI. The CDR3 runs 14 residues. The CDR3 nucleotides read TGTGCCAGCTTAGCGGGGAGCTCCTACAATGAGCAGTTCTTC. It yields the protein CASLAGSSYNEQFF.

V is TRBV12-3 or TRBV12-4 and J is TRBJ2-7, with 8 bases fitting TRBD1. With 6 bases clipped from V and 3 bases from J, the junction kept 4 bases outside the gene matches. There are 13 residues in the CDR3. The CDR3 spells CASRKTGVYEQYF. DNA for the CDR3: TGTGCCAGCAGAAAGACAGGGGTCTACGAGCAGTACTTC.

This clone was recorded only once. The J gene is TRBJ1-4, the V gene TRBV12-3 or TRBV12-4, with 7 bases aligning to TRBD1. V was pared by 5 bases and J by 11 bases, with 5 bases of the junction left unmatched. The CDR3 covers 12 residues. For the CDR3, the DNA is TGTGCCAGCAGTCCGACAGGGAGGAAACTGTTTTTT. This translates into CASSPTGRKLFF.

This clone was observed once. Mismatch with germline at one junction end may stem from a read error. The chain has TRBV20-1 and TRBJ1-4; D uncertain. The length of the CDR3 is 11 residues. CDR1 and CDR2 (germline): DFQATT, SNEGSKA (reference sequence). CDR3 in DNA: TGCAGTGCTAATACTAAGGAAAAACTGTTTTTT. Its translation is CSANTKEKLFF.

The chain is built from TRBV6-5 and TRBJ1-1; D gene uncertain. Germline V gene sequence: CDR1 MNHEY, CDR2 SVGAGI. V gave up 7 bases and J gave up 0 bases, with 12 bases separating them. CDR3 length equals 14 residues. DNA for the CDR3: TGTGCCAGCAATGGGTTCGGGGTGAACACTGAAGCTTTCTTT. It yields the protein CASNGFGVNTEAFF.

The chain carries TRBV12-3 or TRBV12-4 and TRBJ1-2; no definite D call. The CDR3 sequence is 13 residues long. Trimming took off 8 bases at V and 4 bases at J, with 14 bases between the two ends. The CDR3 region is CASGRVVGYGYTF. CDR3 in DNA: TGTGCCAGCGGCCGGGTTGTCGGCTATGGCTACACCTTC.

This chain joins TRBV7-2 and TRBJ1-2, with D unresolved. CDR1 and CDR2 (germline): SGHTA, FQGNSA. This CDR3 spans 15 amino acids. V was shortened by 1 base and J by 2 bases, with 11 bases between the two germline ends. The CDR3 bases are TGTGCCAGCAGCTTAGGGCCGACAAAGAACTATGGCTACACCTTC. It codes for CASSLGPTKNYGYTF. Full variable domain (outside the CDR3, taken from reference TRBV7-2 and TRBJ1-2): GAGVSQSPSNKVTEKGKDVELRCDPISGHTALYWYRQSLGQGLEFLIYFQGNSAPDKSGLPSDRFSAERTGGSVSTLTIQRTQQEDSAVYLCASSLGPTKNYGYTFGSGTRLTVV.

The chain is built from TRBV7-2 and TRBJ2-3, with 10 bases aligning to TRBD2. The CDR3 spans 18 residues. Germline CDR1 SGHTA, CDR2 FQGNSA. V shed 1 base, J shed 4 bases, and the junction held 11 bases outside the gene matches. The CDR3 sequence is CASSLEGFSGLAPDTQYF. The DNA of the CDR3 is TGTGCCAGCAGCTTAGAAGGGTTTTCGGGACTAGCGCCAGATACGCAGTATTTT.

This chain connects TRBV12-3 or TRBV12-4 to TRBJ2-3; D might be TRBD2 (5 bases). This CDR3 is built from 12 residues. Trimming left V 3 bases short and J 6 bases short, with 7 bases between. CDR3 coding DNA: TGTGCCAGCAGTTTGGACTGGGATACGCAGTATTTT. Its translation: CASSLDWDTQYF.

The chain uses TRBV4-1 and TRBJ1-2; 8 nucleotides align to TRBD1. Germline lookup yields CDR1 MGHRA and CDR2 YSYEKL. V gave up 0 bases and J gave up 8 bases; unmatched junction bases: 14. CDR3 size: 17 residues. CDR3: CASSQDTGTGAYGGYTF. The DNA for the CDR3 is TGCGCCAGCAGCCAAGATACCGGGACAGGCGCTTATGGGGGCTACACCTTC.

The chain couples TRBV7-2 to TRBJ1-2; 9 bases align to TRBD1. The CDR3 is made up of 18 amino acids. With 3 bases clipped from V and 0 bases from J, the junction kept 11 bases outside the gene matches. CDR1 is SGHTA and CDR2 is FQGNSA in the germline V gene. CDR3 coding DNA: TGTGCCAGCAGCTTCAGTGTGGACAGGGGACTAGCTAACTATGGCTACACCTTC. It yields the protein CASSFSVDRGLANYGYTF. Variable domain in full (rest from reference TRBV7-2 and TRBJ1-2): GAGVSQSPSNKVTEKGKDVELRCDPISGHTALYWYRQSLGQGLEFLIYFQGNSAPDKSGLPSDRFSAERTGGSVSTLTIQRTQQEDSAVYLCASSFSVDRGLANYGYTFGSGTRLTVV.

This clone has a handful of counts. This chain connects TRBV10-2 to TRBJ2-1, with 11 bases matching TRBD2. Trimming cost V 4 bases and J 6 bases; bases outside gene matches: 2. Germline assignment: CDR1 WSHSY and CDR2 SAAADI. This CDR3 is 14 amino acids long. CDR3 amino acids: CASSVAGGSNEQFF. The CDR3 coding sequence is TGCGCCAGCAGTGTAGCGGGAGGGTCCAATGAGCAGTTCTTC.